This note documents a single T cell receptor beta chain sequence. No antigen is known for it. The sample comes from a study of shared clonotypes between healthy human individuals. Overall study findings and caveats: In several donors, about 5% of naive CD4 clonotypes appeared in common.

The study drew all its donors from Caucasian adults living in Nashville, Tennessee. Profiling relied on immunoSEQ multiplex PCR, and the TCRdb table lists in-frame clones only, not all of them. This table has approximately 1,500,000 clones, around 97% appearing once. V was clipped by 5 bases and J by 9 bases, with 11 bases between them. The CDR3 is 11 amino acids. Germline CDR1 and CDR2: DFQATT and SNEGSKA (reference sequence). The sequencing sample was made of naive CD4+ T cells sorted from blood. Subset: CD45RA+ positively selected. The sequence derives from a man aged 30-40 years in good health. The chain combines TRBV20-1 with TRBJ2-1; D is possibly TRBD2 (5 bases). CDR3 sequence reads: CSAENGVEQFF. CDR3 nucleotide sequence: TGCAGTGCTGAAAACGGGGTTGAGCAGTTCTTC.